The 7 T cell receptor beta chains given below trace back to one sample, sequenced in a study of tumor-infiltrating lymphocytes in primary liver carcinoma. Unsorted whole blood supplied the RNA, and germline DNA was extracted too. Synthesis of TCR beta cDNA was carried out from around 540 ng total RNA with a constant-region primer. Three nested multiplex PCR rounds, a slightly modified ARM-PCR method, built the TCR beta libraries. Investigators reported that the first two PCR rounds, at 10 cycles each, used TRBV1-TRBV30 forward primers with a C-beta reverse primer. TCRdb fed the multiplex PCR reads into MiXCR, producing one record per CDR3 protein. This sample carries 300,000 to 400,000 distinct CDR3 sequences, about 61% of them seen once, and the ten largest clones take roughly 6%. Source material: peripheral blood. These TCRs come from a man aged 35 to 55 with primary liver carcinoma and hepatitis B virus infection.

This chain joins TRBV6-5 and TRBJ2-7; D tentatively reads TRBD1 or TRBD2 (5 bases each). This CDR3 is built from 14 residues. With 2 bases removed from V and 9 bases from J, the gap between germline ends came to 17 bases. Germline values: CDR1 MNHEY, CDR2 SVGAGI. The CDR3 DNA is TGTGCCAGCAGTTACCCGAGGGGAAACCACGGGCAGTACTTC. Translating it yields CASSYPRGNHGQYF.

On this clonotype itself: This could be a read error, since a much larger clone is one nucleotide away. V is TRBV4-3 and J is TRBJ2-1, with TRBD2 as a possible D gene (7 bases). Germline CDR1 LGHNA, CDR2 YSLEER. The germline V and J ends were trimmed by 9 bases and 8 bases, with 17 bases remaining between them. This CDR3 is 13 amino acids long. Written as DNA, the CDR3 is TGCGCCAGGAGCGAGGGGGGGGACCATGAGCAGTTCTTC. Residues: CARSEGGDHEQFF.

Details on this clonotype: A much larger clone sits a single nucleotide away, making a read error possible. The rearrangement joins TRBV4-3 to TRBJ2-1; no definite D call. In germline, CDR1 is LGHNA, CDR2 YSLEER. The CDR3 has 13 amino acids. The CDR3 DNA follows: TGCGCCAGCGGTCCCGGTGGTTACAATGAGCTGTTCTTC. This gives the protein CASGPGGYNELFF.

This clonotype was found once. Being one base from a much bigger clone, this may be a read error. V is TRBV4-1 and J is TRBJ2-7, with 7 bases aligning to TRBD2. Germline CDR1 is MGHRA and CDR2 is YSYEKL. This CDR3 has 15 amino acids. The CDR3 DNA reads as TGCGCCGGCAGCCAGCGTAGCGGGTCCTCCTACGAGCAGTACTTC. Translating it yields CAGSQRSGSSYEQYF.

Comment on this clonotype: A much more abundant neighbour one base away suggests this may be a read error. The V call is TRBV11-2, the J call TRBJ1-2, with unresolved D. Trimming took 5 bases from V and 8 from J, leaving 15 bases between them. Germline V gene lookup returns CDR1 SGHAT and CDR2 FQNNGV. This CDR3 spans 13 amino acids. The CDR3 DNA is TGTGCCAGCAGCGGTGGCGGATTTCCGGGCTACACCTTC. This translates into CASSGGGFPGYTF.

In this sample, this clonotype turned up a few times. The chain uses TRBV11-2 and TRBJ2-1; D remains ambiguous. With 9 bases removed from V and 10 bases from J, the gap between germline ends came to 13 bases. The germline V gene encodes CDR1 SGHAT and CDR2 FQNNGV. This CDR3 is built from 11 residues. The CDR3 reads CASSPEGEQFF. CDR3 nucleotides: TGTGCCAGTAGCCCTGAAGGAGAGCAGTTCTTC.

The chain has TRBV11-1 and TRBJ2-6; 8 bases are shared with TRBD1. CDR1 and CDR2 (germline): SGHAT, FQDESV (reference sequence). The length of the CDR3 is 17 residues. V lost 5 bases and J lost 2; bases outside the gene matches: 8. The CDR3 DNA reads TGTGCCAGCAGCGCCAGGACAGGGACTCCTGGGGCCAACGTCCTGACTTTC. Residues: CASSARTGTPGANVLTF.